This TCR beta chain was obtained from a study of control samples from healthy donors and cancer patients. Profiled with immunoSEQ multiplex PCR; TCRdb holds only in-frame clones, not every one. The top ten hold 1.2% to 1.5% of the sample, which has about 150,000 clones, 94% seen once. Trimming removed 1 base at V and 8 bases at J, with 14 bases between. Germline loops: CDR1 LGHDT, CDR2 YNNKEL (reference sequence). The CDR3 is made up of 14 amino acids. The chain uses TRBV3-1 (or the pseudogene TRBV3-2) and TRBJ1-2, with no clear D. The sequencing input was blood. The TCR originated in a woman aged 18-29 years in good health. CDR3 amino acids: CASSQATSSRGYTF. The CDR3, as DNA: TGTGCCAGCAGCCAAGCCACGAGCTCACGCGGCTACACCTTC.